This T cell receptor (beta chain) was recovered during a study of T cells in Graves' hyperthyroidism and ophthalmopathy. Study overall: Any treatment followed the collection of peripheral blood at initial diagnosis.

RNA transcripts served as the template for amplifying TCR beta CDR3 regions. An initial round of RT-PCR targeting the TCR CDR3 relied on the HTBI primer set. TCRdb re-derived calls from the multiplex PCR reads in MiXCR, one entry per CDR3 protein. Among hundreds of thousands of distinct CDR3 sequences listed, 20% to 25% were seen once. This clonotype has a count of ten or more. The origin of this receptor is a man aged 25-40 years with Graves' ophthalmopathy. Sequences were obtained from blood.

In DNA, the CDR3 is TGTGCCAGCAGCTTAGGACAGGGAGGTTGGGGTAATGAGCAGTTCTTC. The encoded protein is CASSLGQGGWGNEQFF. The V call is TRBV7-2, the J call TRBJ2-1, with D perhaps matching TRBD1 (7 bases). Deletions cut 1 base from V and 7 bases from J, with 17 bases between. The CDR3 has 16 residues. CDR1 SGHTA and CDR2 FQGNSA come from the germline V gene.